This TCR beta chain emerged from a study of immune reconstitution after stem cell transplant in scleroderma (dated 2017 in TCRdb). Regarding this clonotype: It has no known antigen specificity. No much larger clone is present one base from it, and per-base qualities are unavailable.

The library was generated by RT-PCR. The listed sequencing device is Illumina MiSeq. TCRdb's own reprocessing of the public reads used fastp at Q25 and MiXCR and kept productive beta chains. Rows are unified per CDR3 protein, each entry keeping the most common DNA and genes. This sample comprises 1,700 or so distinct CDR3 sequences, approximately 15% of them detected only once. The ten largest clones add up to approximately 22% of the sample. Between the V and J ends, shortened by 4 bases and 8 bases respectively, the junction contains 23 bases. The germline V gene gives CDR1 as SGHTA and CDR2 as FQGNSA. Including cysteine and phenylalanine, the CDR3 has 16 amino acids. This entry keeps only the CDR3 DNA: 48 bases, framed from base 1.

The chain employs TRBV7-2 and TRBJ1-2, and perhaps TRBD1 as D gene, on 6 matching bases. The sequence was collected from a female donor with systemic sclerosis. Collection took place before or after autologous hematopoietic stem cell transplantation (not recorded which). The nucleotides read TGTGCCAGCAGCTCCTCTACCGGGAGACAGGCGGAGGGCTACACCTTC. This yields the protein CASSSSTGRQAEGYTF. The full variable domain, with segments outside the CDR3 supplied by the reference TRBV7-2 and TRBJ1-2 proteins, appears as GAGVSQSPSNKVTEKGKDVELRCDPISGHTALYWYRQSLGQGLEFLIYFQGNSAPDKSGLPSDRFSAERTGGSVSTLTIQRTQQEDSAVYLCASSSSTGRQAEGYTFGSGTRLTVV.